The clone carrying this T cell receptor (beta chain) turned up a few times. Its antigen remains unknown. TCRdb's table, derived via immunoSEQ multiplex PCR, lists solely in-frame clones and lacks some. The table lists about 50,000 clones, approximately 84% of them singletons, with around 5.1% in the top ten. Each patient with chemo-refractory metastatic non-small-cell lung cancer was treated with focal radiation plus CTLA-4 blockade using ipilimumab. The CDR3 has 14 amino acids. Germline V gene lookup returns CDR1 LNHDA and CDR2 SQIVND (reference sequence). V was trimmed by 5 bases and J by 6 bases, leaving 16 bases between them. This entry is derived from a study of radiotherapy plus CTLA-4 blockade in lung cancer. Overall study: Objective responses were recorded in less than 20% of patients, with disease control recorded in 25% to 35%.

Study-wide results and caveats: With interferon-beta, early dynamics of blood T cell clones were reported to best predict response. Expansion in blood of tumor-derived TCR clones was seen after radiotherapy plus ipilimumab.

The chain recombines TRBV19 with TRBJ1-2; a possible D gene is TRBD1 (6 bases). The starting material was peripheral blood, obtained from a patient treated with radiotherapy plus ipilimumab. The receptor's source is a human donor with non-small cell lung cancer whose response to radiotherapy plus ipilimumab could not be evaluated. CDR3 in DNA: TGTGCCAGTAGTCTACAGGGTAAAGACAATGGCTACACCTTC. Amino acids: CASSLQGKDNGYTF. The full variable domain, rest sourced from reference TRBV19 and TRBJ1-2, is DGGITQSPKYLFRKEGQNVTLSCEQNLNHDAMYWYRQDPGQGLRLIYYSQIVNDFQKGDIAEGYSVSREKKESFPLTVTSAQKNPTAFYLCASSLQGKDNGYTFGSGTRLTVV.